The clone carrying this T cell receptor (beta chain) has a single count. The antigen is not known. The sample belongs to a study of siplizumab effects on memory and regulatory T cells. Study-wide findings and caveats: Alloreactive sequences traceable to unstimulated CD4+ memory cells were significantly reduced by siplizumab. Mappable alloreactive CD4+ clones were on average around 69% Treg-derived with siplizumab, roughly 28% in controls.

The germline gives CDR1 SGHTS, CDR2 YDEGEE. The CDR3 extends over 13 amino acids. Between the trimmed V and J ends, which lost 1 base and 4 bases, there was a span of 7 bases. The assay was immunoSEQ multiplex PCR, and TCRdb's table has in-frame clones only and misses some. The sample includes 95,000 to 110,000 clones, roughly 93% seen only once; the top ten take approximately 0.67%. This receptor was identified in a human donor in good health. The chain uses TRBV5-8 and TRBJ2-3, with a possible D match to TRBD1 (5 bases). Sequencing was performed on Tregs sorted from blood. The CDR3 sequence is CASSLRGSDTQYF. The CDR3 DNA is TGTGCCAGCAGCTTGAGGGGTTCAGATACGCAGTATTTT. Variable domain in full (rest from reference TRBV5-8 and TRBJ2-3): EAGVTQSPTHLIKTRGQQATLRCSPISGHTSVYWYQQALGLGLQFLLWYDEGEERNRGNFPPRFSGRQFPNYSSELNVNALELEDSALYLCASSLRGSDTQYFGPGTRLTVL.